This TCR beta chain was identified in a study of blood T cell repertoires in COVID-19. Germline V lookup: CDR1 SGHRS, CDR2 YFSETQ. This CDR3 is 14 amino acids long. With V trimmed by 3 bases and J by 2 bases, 3 bases remained unmatched. This clone came up once. The assay was immunoSEQ multiplex PCR, and TCRdb's table has in-frame clones only and misses some. The repertoire includes just under 95,000 clones, 80% of them detected once, and 15% to 20% sits in the top ten. The TCR originated in a human donor in a cohort sampled during active COVID-19. The gene calls are TRBV5-1 and TRBJ2-7, with 9 bases matching TRBD1. Sequencing input: peripheral blood. CDR3 nucleotides: TGCGCCAGCAGCTACGACAGGGGGGCCTACGAGCAGTACTTC. Protein sequence: CASSYDRGAYEQYF.